This TCR beta chain was retrieved from a study of glioma-infiltrating T cells. A note on this clonotype: Its antigen remains unidentified.

The study, taken as a whole, reports: Tissue-blood divergence was below expectation in non-neoplastic patients, above in gliomas.

Amplification of TCR alpha and beta CDR3 regions from RNA used iRepertoire nested multiplex PCR. TCRdb redid the calling of the multiplex PCR reads with MiXCR, one entry per CDR3 protein. The table includes 150,000 to 200,000 distinct CDR3 sequences, about 31% detected once. Germline CDR1 reads SGHRS; CDR2 reads YFSETQ. CDR3 size: 14 residues. Trimming took off 2 bases at V and 0 bases at J, with 9 bases between the two ends. This TCR was recovered from a human donor with low-grade glioma or glioblastoma, undergoing nonglioma brain surgery, or in good health (not recorded which). The J gene is TRBJ2-7, the V gene TRBV5-1, with D uncertain. Material: glioma tissue, nonneoplastic brain tissue, or PBMCs (not recorded which). CDR3 amino acids: CASSFRLDSYEQYF. Written as DNA, the CDR3 is TGCGCCAGCAGCTTCCGACTCGACTCCTACGAGCAGTACTTC.